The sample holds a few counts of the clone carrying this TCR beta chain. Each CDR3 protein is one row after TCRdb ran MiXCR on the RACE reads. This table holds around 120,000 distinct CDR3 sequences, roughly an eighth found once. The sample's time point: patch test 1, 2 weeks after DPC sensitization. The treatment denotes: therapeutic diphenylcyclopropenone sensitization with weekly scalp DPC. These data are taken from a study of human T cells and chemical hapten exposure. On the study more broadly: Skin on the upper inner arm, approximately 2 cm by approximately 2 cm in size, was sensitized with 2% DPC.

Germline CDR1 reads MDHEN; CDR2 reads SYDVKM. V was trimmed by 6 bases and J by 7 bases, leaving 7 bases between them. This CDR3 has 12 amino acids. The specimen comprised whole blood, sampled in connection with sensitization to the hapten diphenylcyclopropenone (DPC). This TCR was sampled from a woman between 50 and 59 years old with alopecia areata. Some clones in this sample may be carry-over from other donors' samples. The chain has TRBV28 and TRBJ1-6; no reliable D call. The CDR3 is CASRVANSPLHF. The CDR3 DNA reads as TGTGCCAGCAGGGTCGCGAATTCACCCCTCCACTTT.